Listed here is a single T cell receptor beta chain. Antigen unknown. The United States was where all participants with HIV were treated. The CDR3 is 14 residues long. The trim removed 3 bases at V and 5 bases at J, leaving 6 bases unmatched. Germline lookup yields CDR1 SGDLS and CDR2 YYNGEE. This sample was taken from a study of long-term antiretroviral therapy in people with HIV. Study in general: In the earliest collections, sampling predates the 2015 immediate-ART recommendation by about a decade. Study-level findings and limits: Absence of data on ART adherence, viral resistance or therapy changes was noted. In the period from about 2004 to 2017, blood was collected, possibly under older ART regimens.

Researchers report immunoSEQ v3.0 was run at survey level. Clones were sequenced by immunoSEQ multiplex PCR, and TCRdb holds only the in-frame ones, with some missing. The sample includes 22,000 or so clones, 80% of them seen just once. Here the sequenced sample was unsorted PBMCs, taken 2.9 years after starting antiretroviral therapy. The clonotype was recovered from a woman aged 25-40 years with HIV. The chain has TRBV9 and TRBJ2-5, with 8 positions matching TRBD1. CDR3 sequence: CASSEFGQGETQYF. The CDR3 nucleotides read TGTGCCAGCAGCGAATTTGGACAGGGCGAGACCCAGTACTTC. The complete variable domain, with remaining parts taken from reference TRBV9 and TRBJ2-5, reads DSGVTQTPKHLITATGQRVTLRCSPRSGDLSVYWYQQSLDQGLQFLIQYYNGEERAKGNILERFSAQQFPDLHSELNLSSLELGDSALYFCASSEFGQGETQYFGPGTRLLVL.